Listed below are T cell receptor beta chains from one sample, sequenced in a study of OX40 agonist ivuxolimab in advanced cancers. Profiling relied on immunoSEQ multiplex PCR, and the TCRdb table lists in-frame clones only, not all of them. Of more than 80,000 clones in the sample, approximately 84% were seen once. The source material was CD4+ or CD8+ T cells sorted from blood, sampled in a trial of the OX40 agonist ivuxolimab. The source is an adult with an advanced solid tumor such as melanoma, head and neck, liver or kidney cancer. Each CDR3 is given with its conserved first and last residue. The D gene is left open where the match is weak. The size of a clone is reported for some rows only, either as once, few or many, or as a class for expanded clones.

>TRBV10-3|TRBJ2-7|-|-
CATGSSYEQYF
TGTGCCACCGGGAGTTCCTACGAGCAGTACTTC
>TRBV6-5|TRBJ2-1|-|-
CASRNRDQGANEQFF
TGTGCCAGCCGAAACCGGGACCAGGGAGCCAATGAGCAGTTCTTC
>TRBV11-2|TRBJ2-7|-|-
CASSLVGGRGYEQYF
TGTGCCAGCAGCTTAGTAGGTGGGAGAGGGTACGAGCAGTACTTC
>TRBV7-9|TRBJ2-2|-|-
CASSLVLGDTGELFF
TGTGCCAGCAGCTTAGTACTAGGGGACACCGGGGAGCTGTTTTTT
>TRBV19|TRBJ1-3|-|-
CASSIAHGSGNTIYF
TGTGCCAGTAGTATAGCCCATGGCTCTGGAAACACCATATATTTT
>TRBV6-1|TRBJ2-3|TRBD2|once
CASSERAGGRRTDTQYF
TGTGCCAGCAGTGAACGGGCGGGAGGGCGGCGCACAGATACGCAGTATTTT
>TRBV19|TRBJ2-1|-|-
CASSKFYNEQFF
TGTGCCAGTAGTAAATTCTACAATGAGCAGTTCTTC
>TRBV19|TRBJ1-5|TRBD1|-
CASSRAGTGRGNQPQHF
TGTGCCAGTAGTAGAGCCGGGACAGGGAGAGGCAATCAGCCCCAGCATTTT
>TRBV6-1|TRBJ1-2|-|-
CASRWDIPYGYTF
TGTGCCAGCAGGTGGGACATACCCTATGGCTACACCTTC
>TRBV7-2|TRBJ2-1|TRBD2|-
CASSLSLAGESNEQFF
TGTGCCAGCAGCTTATCCCTAGCGGGAGAGTCGAATGAGCAGTTCTTC
>TRBV7-2|TRBJ2-2|-|-
CASSSWKGNTGELFF
TGTGCCAGCAGCTCGTGGAAGGGCAACACCGGGGAGCTGTTTTTT
>TRBV15|TRBJ1-2|-|-
CATSRVVRGYGYTF
TGTGCCACCAGCAGAGTGGTCAGGGGCTATGGCTACACCTTC
>TRBV6-6|TRBJ2-6|-|-
CASSYSSMGANVLTF
TGTGCCAGCAGTTACTCTAGTATGGGGGCCAACGTCCTGACTTTC
>TRBV18|TRBJ2-3|TRBD2|-
CASSPNSASGGGTDTQYF
TGTGCCAGCTCACCAAACTCTGCTAGCGGAGGTGGGACAGATACGCAGTATTTT
>TRBV2|TRBJ1-4|-|-
CASSEAGLPNEKLFF
TGTGCCAGCAGTGAAGCTGGTCTCCCTAATGAAAAACTGTTTTTT
>TRBV18|TRBJ1-2|-|-
CASSLGENYGYTF
TGTGCCAGCTCACTCGGGGAGAACTATGGCTACACCTTC
>TRBV18|TRBJ2-1|TRBD2|few
CASSPVRESYNEQFF
TGTGCCAGCTCACCTGTGCGGGAGTCCTACAATGAGCAGTTCTTC
>TRBV29-1|TRBJ2-2|TRBD2|-
CSVGLAGGTGELFF
TGCAGCGTTGGACTAGCGGGAGGAACCGGGGAGCTGTTTTTT
>TRBV25-1|TRBJ2-2|TRBD1|-
CASNDRGNTGELFF
TGTGCCAGCAATGACAGGGGAAACACCGGGGAGCTGTTTTTT
>TRBV19|TRBJ2-2|TRBD2|-
CASTLPGLAATGELFF
TGTGCCAGTACCTTACCGGGACTAGCGGCGACCGGGGAGCTGTTTTTT
>TRBV9|TRBJ2-3|-|-
CASSVEAKWDTDTQYF
TGTGCCAGCAGCGTAGAGGCGAAGTGGGACACAGATACGCAGTATTTT
>TRBV28|TRBJ2-7|TRBD1|-
CASENPGQPYEQYF
TGTGCCAGCGAAAACCCGGGACAGCCCTACGAGCAGTACTTC
>TRBV2|TRBJ1-5|-|-
CASRLTNQPQHF
TGTGCCAGCAGGCTAACGAATCAGCCCCAGCATTTT
>TRBV4-2|TRBJ1-1|-|-
CASSRGIMNTEAFF
TGTGCCAGCAGCCGAGGGATCATGAACACTGAAGCTTTCTTT
>TRBV19|TRBJ1-3|-|-
CASRLQGSSGNTIYF
TGTGCCAGTAGGCTACAGGGATCCTCTGGAAACACCATATATTTT
>TRBV27|TRBJ2-5|TRBD2|-
CASSRYGGRAGETQYF
TGTGCCAGCAGCCGATACGGCGGGAGGGCCGGGGAGACCCAGTACTTC
>TRBV7-3|TRBJ2-3|TRBD2|-
CASTTGREGQGDTQYF
TGTGCCAGCACAACAGGGCGGGAGGGCCAGGGAGATACGCAGTATTTT
>TRBV19|TRBJ2-7|-|-
CASSIGGYPREQYF
TGTGCCAGTAGTATAGGCGGCTACCCCCGCGAGCAGTACTTC